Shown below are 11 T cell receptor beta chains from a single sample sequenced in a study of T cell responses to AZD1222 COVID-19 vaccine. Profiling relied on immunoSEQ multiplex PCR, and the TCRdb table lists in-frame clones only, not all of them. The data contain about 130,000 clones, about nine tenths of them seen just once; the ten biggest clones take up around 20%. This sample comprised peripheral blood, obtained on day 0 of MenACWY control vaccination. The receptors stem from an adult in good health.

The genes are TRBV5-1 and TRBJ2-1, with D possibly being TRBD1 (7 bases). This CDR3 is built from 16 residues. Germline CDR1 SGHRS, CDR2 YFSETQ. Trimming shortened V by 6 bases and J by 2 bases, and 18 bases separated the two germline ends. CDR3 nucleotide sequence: TGCGCCAGCAACCGGGGACAGCGGGCCCCCTACAATGAGCAGTTCTTC. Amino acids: CASNRGQRAPYNEQFF.

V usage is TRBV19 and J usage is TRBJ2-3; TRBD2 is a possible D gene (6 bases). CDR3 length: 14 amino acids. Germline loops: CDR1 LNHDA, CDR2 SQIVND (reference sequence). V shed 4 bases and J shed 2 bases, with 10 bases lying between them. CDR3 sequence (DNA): TGTGCCAGTAGTACAAAGGGACTCACAGATACGCAGTATTTT. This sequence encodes CASSTKGLTDTQYF.

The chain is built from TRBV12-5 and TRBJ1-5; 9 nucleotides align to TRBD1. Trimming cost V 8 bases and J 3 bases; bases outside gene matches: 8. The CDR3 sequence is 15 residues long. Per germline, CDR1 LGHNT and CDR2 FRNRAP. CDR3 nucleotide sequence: TGTGCTAGTAGCGAGGGACAGGGAATCAATCAGCCCCAGCATTTT. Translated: CASSEGQGINQPQHF.

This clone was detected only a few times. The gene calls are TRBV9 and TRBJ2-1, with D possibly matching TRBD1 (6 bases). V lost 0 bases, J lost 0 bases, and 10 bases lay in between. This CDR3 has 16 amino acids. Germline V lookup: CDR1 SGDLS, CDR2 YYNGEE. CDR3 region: CASSVEGVVSYNEQFF. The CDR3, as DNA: TGTGCCAGCAGCGTAGAGGGGGTGGTCTCCTACAATGAGCAGTTCTTC.

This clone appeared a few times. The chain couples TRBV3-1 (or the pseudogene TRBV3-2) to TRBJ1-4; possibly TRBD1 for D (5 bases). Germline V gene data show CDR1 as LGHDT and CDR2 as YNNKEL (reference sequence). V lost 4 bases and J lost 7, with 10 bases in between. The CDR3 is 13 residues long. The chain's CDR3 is CASSPPGTEKLFF. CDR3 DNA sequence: TGTGCCAGCAGCCCCCCTGGGACTGAAAAACTGTTTTTT.

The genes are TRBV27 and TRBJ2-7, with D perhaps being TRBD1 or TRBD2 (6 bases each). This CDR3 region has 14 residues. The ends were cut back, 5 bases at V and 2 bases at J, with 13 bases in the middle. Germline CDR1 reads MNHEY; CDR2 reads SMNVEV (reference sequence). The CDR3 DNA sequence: TGTGCCAGCAGTCCAAGGGGGGAAACCTACGAGCAGTACTTC. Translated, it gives CASSPRGETYEQYF.

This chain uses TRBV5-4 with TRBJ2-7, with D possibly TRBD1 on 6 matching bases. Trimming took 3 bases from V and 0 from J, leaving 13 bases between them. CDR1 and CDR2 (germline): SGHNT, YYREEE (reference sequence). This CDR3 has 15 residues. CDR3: CASSSGTLSSYEQYF. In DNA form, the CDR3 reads TGTGCCAGCAGCTCTGGGACATTGAGCTCCTACGAGCAGTACTTC.

In DNA, the CDR3 is TGTGCCAGCAGCCGTAAAGAAGGGACAGGGACCTACGAGCAGTACTTC. Protein product: CASSRKEGTGTYEQYF. The rearrangement links TRBV4-2 to TRBJ2-7, with 9 bases identical to TRBD1. This CDR3 is built from 16 residues. The V gene's germline CDR1 is LGHNA and CDR2 YNFKEQ. V shed 4 bases, J shed 2 bases, and the junction held 9 bases outside the gene matches.

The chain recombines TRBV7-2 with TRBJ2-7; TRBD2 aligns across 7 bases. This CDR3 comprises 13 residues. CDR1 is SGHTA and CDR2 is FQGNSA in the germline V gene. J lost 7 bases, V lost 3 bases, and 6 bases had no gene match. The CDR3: CASSFGFGGEQYF. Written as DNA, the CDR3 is TGTGCCAGCAGCTTTGGGTTCGGGGGGGAGCAGTACTTC. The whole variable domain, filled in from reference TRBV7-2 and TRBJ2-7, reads GAGVSQSPSNKVTEKGKDVELRCDPISGHTALYWYRQSLGQGLEFLIYFQGNSAPDKSGLPSDRFSAERTGGSVSTLTIQRTQQEDSAVYLCASSFGFGGEQYFGPGTRLTVT.

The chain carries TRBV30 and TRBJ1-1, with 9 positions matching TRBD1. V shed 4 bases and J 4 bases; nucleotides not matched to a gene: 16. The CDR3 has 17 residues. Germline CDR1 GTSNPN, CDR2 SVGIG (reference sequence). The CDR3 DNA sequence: TGTGCCTGGATGGCCAGTGACAGGGGGTTTTTGACCACTGAAGCTTTCTTT. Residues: CAWMASDRGFLTTEAFF. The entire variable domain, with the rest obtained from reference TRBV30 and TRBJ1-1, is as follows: SQTIHQWPATLVQPVGSPLSLECTVEGTSNPNLYWYRQAAGRGLQLLFYSVGIGQISSEVPQNLSASRPQDRQFILSSKKLLLSDSGFYLCAWMASDRGFLTTEAFFGQGTRLTVV.

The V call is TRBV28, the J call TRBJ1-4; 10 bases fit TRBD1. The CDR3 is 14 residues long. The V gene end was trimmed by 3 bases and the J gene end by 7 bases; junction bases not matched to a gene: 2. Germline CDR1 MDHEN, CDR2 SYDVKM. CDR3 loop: CASSFDRGREKLFF. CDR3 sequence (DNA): TGTGCCAGCAGTTTCGACAGGGGGCGTGAAAAACTGTTTTTT.